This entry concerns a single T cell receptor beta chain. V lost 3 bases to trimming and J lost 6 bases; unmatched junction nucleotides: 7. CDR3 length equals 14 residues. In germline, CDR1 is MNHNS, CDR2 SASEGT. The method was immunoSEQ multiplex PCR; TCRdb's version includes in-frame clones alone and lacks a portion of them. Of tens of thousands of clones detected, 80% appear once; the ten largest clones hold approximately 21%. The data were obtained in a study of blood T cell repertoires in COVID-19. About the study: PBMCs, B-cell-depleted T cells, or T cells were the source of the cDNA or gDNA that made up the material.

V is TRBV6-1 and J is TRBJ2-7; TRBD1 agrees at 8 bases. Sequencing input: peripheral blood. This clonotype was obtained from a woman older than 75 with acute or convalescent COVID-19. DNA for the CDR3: TGTGCCAGCAGTGAGGCAGGGGGCTATTCCGAGCAGTACTTC. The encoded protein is CASSEAGGYSEQYF.